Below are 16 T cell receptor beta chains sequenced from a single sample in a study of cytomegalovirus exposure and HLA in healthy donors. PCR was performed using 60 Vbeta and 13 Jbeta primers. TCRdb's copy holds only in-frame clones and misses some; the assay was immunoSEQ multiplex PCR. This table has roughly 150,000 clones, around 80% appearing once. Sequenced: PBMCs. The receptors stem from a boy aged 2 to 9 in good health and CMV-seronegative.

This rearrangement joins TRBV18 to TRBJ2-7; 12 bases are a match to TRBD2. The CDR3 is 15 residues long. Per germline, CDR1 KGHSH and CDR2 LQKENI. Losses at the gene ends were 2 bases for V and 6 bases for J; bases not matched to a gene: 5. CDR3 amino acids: CASSPATSGRVEQYF. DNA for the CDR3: TGTGCCAGCTCACCAGCGACTAGCGGGAGAGTCGAGCAGTACTTC.

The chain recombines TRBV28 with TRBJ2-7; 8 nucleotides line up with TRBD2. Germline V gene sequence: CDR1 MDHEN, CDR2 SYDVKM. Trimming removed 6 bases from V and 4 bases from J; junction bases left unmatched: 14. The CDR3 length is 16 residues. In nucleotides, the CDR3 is TGTGCCAGCAGATTCAGCAGCGGACTAGCCAAATACGAGCAGTACTTC. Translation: CASRFSSGLAKYEQYF.

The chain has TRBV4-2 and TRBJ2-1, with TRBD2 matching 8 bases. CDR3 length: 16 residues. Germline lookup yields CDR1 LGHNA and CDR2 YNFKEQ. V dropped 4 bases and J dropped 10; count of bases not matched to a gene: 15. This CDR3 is CASSPSRDGRAPEQFF. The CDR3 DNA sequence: TGTGCCAGCAGCCCGAGTCGGGACGGGAGGGCCCCGGAGCAGTTCTTC.

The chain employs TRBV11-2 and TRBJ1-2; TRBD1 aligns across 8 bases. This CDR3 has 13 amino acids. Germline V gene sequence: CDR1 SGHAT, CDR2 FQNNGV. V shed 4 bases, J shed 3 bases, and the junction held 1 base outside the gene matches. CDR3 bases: TGTGCCAGCAGCTCGACAGGGGACTATGGCTACACCTTC. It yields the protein CASSSTGDYGYTF.

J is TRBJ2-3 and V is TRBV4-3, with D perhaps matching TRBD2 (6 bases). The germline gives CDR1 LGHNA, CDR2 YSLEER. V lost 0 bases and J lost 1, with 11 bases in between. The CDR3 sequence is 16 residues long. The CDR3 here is CASSQELAQGTDTQYF. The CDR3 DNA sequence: TGCGCCAGCAGCCAAGAACTAGCACAGGGCACAGATACGCAGTATTTT.

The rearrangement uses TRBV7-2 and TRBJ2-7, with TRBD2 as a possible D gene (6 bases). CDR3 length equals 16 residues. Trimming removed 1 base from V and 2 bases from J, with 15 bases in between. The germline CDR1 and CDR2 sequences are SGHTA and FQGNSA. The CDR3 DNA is TGTGCCAGCAGCTTAGGCATAGGTAGCGGCCCCTACGAGCAGTACTTC. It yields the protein CASSLGIGSGPYEQYF.

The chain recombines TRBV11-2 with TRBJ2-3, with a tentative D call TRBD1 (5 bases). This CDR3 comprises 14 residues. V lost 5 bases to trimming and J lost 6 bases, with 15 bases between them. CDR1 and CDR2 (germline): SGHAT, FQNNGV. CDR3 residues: CASSVGATSDTQYF. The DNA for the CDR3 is TGTGCCAGCAGCGTAGGGGCAACGTCGGATACGCAGTATTTT.

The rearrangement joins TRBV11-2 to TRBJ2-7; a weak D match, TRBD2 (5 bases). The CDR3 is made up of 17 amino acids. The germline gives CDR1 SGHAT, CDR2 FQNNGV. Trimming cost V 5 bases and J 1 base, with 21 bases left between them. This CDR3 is CASSALGEGLGSYEQYF. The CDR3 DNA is TGTGCCAGCAGCGCGCTCGGAGAGGGCCTGGGATCCTACGAGCAGTACTTC.

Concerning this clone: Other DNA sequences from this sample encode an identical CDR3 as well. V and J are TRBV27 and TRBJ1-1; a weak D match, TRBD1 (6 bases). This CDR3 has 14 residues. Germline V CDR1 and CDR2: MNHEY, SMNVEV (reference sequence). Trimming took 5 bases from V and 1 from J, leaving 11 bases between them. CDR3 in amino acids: CASSLQGRNTEAFF. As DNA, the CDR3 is TGTGCCAGCAGTCTCCAGGGGCGGAACACTGAAGCTTTCTTT.

For the CDR3, the DNA is TGTGCCAGCAGCGGGAGTGGGTCTGGCTACACCTTC. It translates to CASSGSGSGYTF. The chain has TRBV27 and TRBJ1-2; unclear D gene. Germline V lookup: CDR1 MNHEY, CDR2 SMNVEV (reference sequence). Trimming cost V 6 bases and J 7 bases, with 12 bases left between them. The CDR3 length is 12 residues.

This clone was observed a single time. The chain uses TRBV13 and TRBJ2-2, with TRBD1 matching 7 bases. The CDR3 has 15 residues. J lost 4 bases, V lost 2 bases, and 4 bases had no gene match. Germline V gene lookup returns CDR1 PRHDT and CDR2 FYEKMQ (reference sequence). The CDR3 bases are TGTGCCAGCAGCTTAAGAGGGGGCTTCACCGGGGAGCTGTTTTTT. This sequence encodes CASSLRGGFTGELFF.

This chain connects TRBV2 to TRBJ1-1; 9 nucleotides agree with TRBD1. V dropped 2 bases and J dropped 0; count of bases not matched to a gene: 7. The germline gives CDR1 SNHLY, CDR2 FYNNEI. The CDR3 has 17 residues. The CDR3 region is CASSEPGQGPMNTEAFF. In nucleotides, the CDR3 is TGTGCCAGCAGTGAACCGGGACAGGGACCCATGAACACTGAAGCTTTCTTT. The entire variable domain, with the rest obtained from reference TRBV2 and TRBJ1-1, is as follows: EPEVTQTPSHQVTQMGQEVILRCVPISNHLYFYWYRQILGQKVEFLVSFYNNEISEKSEIFDDQFSVERPDGSNFTLKIRSTKLEDSAMYFCASSEPGQGPMNTEAFFGQGTRLTVV.

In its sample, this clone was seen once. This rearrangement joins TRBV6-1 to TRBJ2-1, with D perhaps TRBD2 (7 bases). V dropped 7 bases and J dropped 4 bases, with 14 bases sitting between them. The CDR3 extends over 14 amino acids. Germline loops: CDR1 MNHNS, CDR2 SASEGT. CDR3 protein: CASKRGGPYNEQFF. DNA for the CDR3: TGTGCCAGCAAAAGGGGGGGCCCGTACAATGAGCAGTTCTTC.

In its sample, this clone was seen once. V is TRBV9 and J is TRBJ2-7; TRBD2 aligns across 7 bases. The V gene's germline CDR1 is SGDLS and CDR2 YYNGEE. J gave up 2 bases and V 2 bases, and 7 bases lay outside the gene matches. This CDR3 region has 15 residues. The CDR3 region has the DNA TGTGCCAGCAGCGTTGGGCCCACTAGCGCCTACGAGCAGTACTTC. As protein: CASSVGPTSAYEQYF.

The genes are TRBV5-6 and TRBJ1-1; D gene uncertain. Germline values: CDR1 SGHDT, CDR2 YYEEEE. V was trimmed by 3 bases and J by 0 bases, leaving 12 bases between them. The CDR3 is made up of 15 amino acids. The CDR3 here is CASSWEARVNTEAFF. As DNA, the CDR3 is TGTGCCAGCAGCTGGGAGGCACGGGTGAACACTGAAGCTTTCTTT. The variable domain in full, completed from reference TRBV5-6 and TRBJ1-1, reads DAGVTQSPTHLIKTRGQQVTLRCSPKSGHDTVSWYQQALGQGPQFIFQYYEEEERQRGNFPDRFSGHQFPNYSSELNVNALLLGDSALYLCASSWEARVNTEAFFGQGTRLTVV.

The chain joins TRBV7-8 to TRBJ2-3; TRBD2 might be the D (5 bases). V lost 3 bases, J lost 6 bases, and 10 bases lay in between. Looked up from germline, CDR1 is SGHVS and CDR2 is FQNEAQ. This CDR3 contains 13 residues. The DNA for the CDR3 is TGTGCCAGCAGCTTCGGACGAGGGGATACGCAGTATTTT. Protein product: CASSFGRGDTQYF.